This entry describes one TCR beta chain. These data belong to a study of blood T cell repertoires in COVID-19. For the study at large: The samples span acute and convalescent COVID-19 from the United States, Italy and Spain. The cDNA or gDNA used as material had been derived from T cells, B-cell-depleted T cells, or PBMCs.

CDR3 length: 15 amino acids. The germline CDR1 and CDR2 sequences are SGDLS and YYNGEE. J gave up 7 bases and V 4 bases, and 3 bases lay outside the gene matches. In the original processing: The assay estimated nucleated cells by amplifying reference gene primers. Sequencing was performed with immunoSEQ multiplex PCR; in TCRdb, only in-frame clones are kept and a portion is missing. V and J calls and clone size are those listed in that table; D and trimming were worked out from the DNA. The table lists approximately 25,000 clones, over 75% of them singletons. The chain employs TRBV9 and TRBJ2-4; TRBD2 aligns across 15 bases. Sequenced: peripheral blood. This receptor was obtained from a human donor with active COVID-19. The donor label of this sample is uncertain. The chain's CDR3 is CASSPGLAGGNIQYF. Here the CDR3 DNA reads TGTGCCAGCAGCCCCGGACTAGCGGGAGGGAACATTCAGTACTTC.